Below are 6 T cell receptor beta chains sequenced from a single sample in a study of shared clonotypes between healthy human individuals. Clones were read by immunoSEQ multiplex PCR, and TCRdb kept only the in-frame ones, dropping some. The repertoire includes some 2.1 million clones, about 95% of them detected once, and about 1.1% sits in the top ten. Terminally differentiated effector memory CD45RA+ cells were excluded from the naive CD8 cells, which were CD45RO-negative and positively selected for CCR7. Sequencing was carried out using naive CD8+ T cells sorted from blood. These receptors were collected from a man between 18 and 29 years old in good health.

The chain is built from TRBV28 and TRBJ2-7; TRBD1 might be the D (7 bases). Trimming took off 3 bases at V and 3 bases at J, with 21 bases between the two ends. From germline, CDR1 is MDHEN and CDR2 SYDVKM. This CDR3 is built from 17 residues. The DNA for the CDR3 is TGTGCCAGCAGTTTCAAGGGGGCTTTAGCGGATCTCTACGAGCAGTACTTC. This encodes CASSFKGALADLYEQYF.

This sequence joins TRBV2 and TRBJ2-5; the D gene is possibly TRBD2 (6 bases). Germline V CDR1 and CDR2: SNHLY, FYNNEI. The CDR3 totals 16 residues. Trimming removed 5 bases at V and 0 bases at J, with 16 bases between. The CDR3 spells CASSLDYTTYQETQYF. The CDR3 DNA is TGTGCCAGCAGTTTGGACTACACGACATACCAAGAGACCCAGTACTTC.

Concerning this clone: This sample includes further DNA sequences coding for the same CDR3. The chain couples TRBV5-6 to TRBJ2-7, with no clear D. The germline gives CDR1 SGHDT, CDR2 YYEEEE. Trimming shortened V by 1 base and J by 3 bases, and 11 bases separated the two germline ends. This CDR3 is 14 amino acids long. The CDR3 sequence is CASSLSLTLYEQYF. The DNA for the CDR3 is TGTGCCAGCAGCTTGTCACTGACACTCTACGAGCAGTACTTC.

The rearrangement links TRBV7-9 to TRBJ1-5; D might be TRBD1 (5 bases). The germline CDR1 and CDR2 sequences are SEHNR and FQNEAQ (reference sequence). Trimming pared 3 bases from V and 3 bases from J, leaving 9 bases between. The length of the CDR3 is 14 residues. CDR3 DNA sequence: TGTGCCAGCAGCTTTTTGGGGGACAATCAGCCCCAGCATTTT. The encoded protein is CASSFLGDNQPQHF.

The CDR3 is CASWFGAQSKDTEAFF. The CDR3 coding sequence is TGTGCCAGTTGGTTTGGGGCGCAGAGTAAGGACACTGAAGCTTTCTTT. The chain couples TRBV19 to TRBJ1-1; a weak D match, TRBD1 (5 bases). Per the germline V gene, CDR1 is LNHDA and CDR2 is SQIVND (reference sequence). V lost 8 bases and J 3 bases, leaving 22 bases between the germline ends. This CDR3 is built from 16 residues.

The V call is TRBV27, the J call TRBJ1-4, with TRBD1 identical over 7 bases. The V segment lost 5 bases and the J segment 3 bases; nucleotides outside the gene matches: 6. The CDR3 runs to 15 residues. Germline CDR1 and CDR2: MNHEY and SMNVEV (reference sequence). CDR3 amino acids: CASSARQGANEKLFF. In DNA form, the CDR3 reads TGTGCCAGCAGTGCAAGACAGGGAGCTAATGAAAAACTGTTTTTT. The variable domain in full, completed from reference TRBV27 and TRBJ1-4, reads EAQVTQNPRYLITVTGKKLTVTCSQNMNHEYMSWYRQDPGLGLRQIYYSMNVEVTDKGDVPEGYKVSRKEKRNFPLILESPSPNQTSLYFCASSARQGANEKLFFGSGTQLSVL.